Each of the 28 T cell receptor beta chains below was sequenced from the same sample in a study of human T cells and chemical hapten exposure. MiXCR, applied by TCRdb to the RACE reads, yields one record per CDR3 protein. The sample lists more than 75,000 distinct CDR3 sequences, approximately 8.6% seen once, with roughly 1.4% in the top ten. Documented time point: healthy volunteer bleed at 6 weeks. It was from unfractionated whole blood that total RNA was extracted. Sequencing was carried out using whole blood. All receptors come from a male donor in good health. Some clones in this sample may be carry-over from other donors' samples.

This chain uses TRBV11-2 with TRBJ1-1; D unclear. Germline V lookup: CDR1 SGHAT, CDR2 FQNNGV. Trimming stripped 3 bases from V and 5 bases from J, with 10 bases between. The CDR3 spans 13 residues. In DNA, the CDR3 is TGTGCCAGCAGCTTCAAGGATACGACTGAAGCTTTCTTT. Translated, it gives CASSFKDTTEAFF.

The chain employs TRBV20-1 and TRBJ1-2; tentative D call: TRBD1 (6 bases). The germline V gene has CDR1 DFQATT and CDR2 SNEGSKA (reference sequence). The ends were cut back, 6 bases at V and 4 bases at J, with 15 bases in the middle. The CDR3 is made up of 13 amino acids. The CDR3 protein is CSAKTGQPYGYTF. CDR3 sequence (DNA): TGCAGTGCCAAAACGGGACAACCCTATGGCTACACCTTC.

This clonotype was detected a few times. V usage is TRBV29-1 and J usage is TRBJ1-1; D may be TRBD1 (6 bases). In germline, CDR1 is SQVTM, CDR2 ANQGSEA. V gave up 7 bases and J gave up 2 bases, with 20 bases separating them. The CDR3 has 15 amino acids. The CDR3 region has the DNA TGCAGCGGGAGTGGGTCGAGGGGGTCTAACACTGAAGCTTTCTTT. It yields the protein CSGSGSRGSNTEAFF.

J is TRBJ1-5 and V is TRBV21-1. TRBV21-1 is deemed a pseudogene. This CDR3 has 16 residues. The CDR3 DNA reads TGTGCCAGCAGCAAAAGTCCCTGGGGATCCAATCAGCCCCAGCATTTT. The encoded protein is CASSKSPWGSNQPQHF.

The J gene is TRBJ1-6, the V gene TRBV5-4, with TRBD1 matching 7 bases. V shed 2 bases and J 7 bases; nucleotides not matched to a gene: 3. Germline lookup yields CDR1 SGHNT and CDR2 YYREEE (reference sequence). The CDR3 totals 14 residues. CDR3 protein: CASSLTGANSPLHF. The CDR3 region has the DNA TGTGCCAGCAGCTTAACAGGGGCCAATTCACCCCTCCACTTT.

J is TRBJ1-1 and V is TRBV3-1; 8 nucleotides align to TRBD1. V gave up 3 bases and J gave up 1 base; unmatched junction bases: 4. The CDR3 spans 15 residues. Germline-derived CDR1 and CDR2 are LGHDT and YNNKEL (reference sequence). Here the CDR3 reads CASSQSDRGNTEAFF. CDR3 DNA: TGTGCCAGCAGCCAGTCAGACAGGGGGAACACTGAAGCTTTCTTT.

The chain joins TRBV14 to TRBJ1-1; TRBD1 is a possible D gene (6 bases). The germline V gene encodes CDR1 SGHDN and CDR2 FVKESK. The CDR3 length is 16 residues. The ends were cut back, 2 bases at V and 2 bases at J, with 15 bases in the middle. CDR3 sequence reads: CASSQRGGRRNTEAFF. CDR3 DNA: TGTGCCAGCAGCCAAAGGGGGGGCCGTCGCAACACTGAAGCTTTCTTT.

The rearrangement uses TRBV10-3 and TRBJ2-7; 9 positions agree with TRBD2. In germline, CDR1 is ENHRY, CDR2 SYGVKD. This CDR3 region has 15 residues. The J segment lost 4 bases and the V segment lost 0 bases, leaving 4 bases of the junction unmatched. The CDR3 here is CAISESSGRLYEQYF. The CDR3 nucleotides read TGTGCCATCAGTGAGTCTAGCGGGAGATTATACGAGCAGTACTTC.

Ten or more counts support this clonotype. CDR3 in amino acids: CASSLQGNTEAFF. CDR3 sequence (DNA): TGTGCCAGCAGTTTACAGGGGAACACTGAAGCTTTCTTT. The chain links TRBV12-3 or TRBV12-4 to TRBJ1-1; the D gene is possibly TRBD1 (5 bases). The CDR3 extends over 13 amino acids. V shed 2 bases and J shed 1 base, with 5 bases lying between them.

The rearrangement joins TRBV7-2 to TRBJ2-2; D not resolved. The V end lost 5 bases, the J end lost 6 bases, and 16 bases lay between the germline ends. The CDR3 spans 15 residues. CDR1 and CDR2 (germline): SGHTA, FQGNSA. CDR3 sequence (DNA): TGTGCCAGCAGCCTTAACGTCTTTAGTGCCGGGGAGCTGTTTTTT. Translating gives CASSLNVFSAGELFF.

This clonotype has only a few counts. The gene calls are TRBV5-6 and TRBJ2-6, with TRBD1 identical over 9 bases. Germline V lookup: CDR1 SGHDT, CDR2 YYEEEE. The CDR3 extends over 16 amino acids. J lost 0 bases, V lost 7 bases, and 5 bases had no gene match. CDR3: CASEGTGTSGANVLTF. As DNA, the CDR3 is TGTGCCAGCGAAGGGACAGGGACCTCTGGGGCCAACGTCCTGACTTTC.

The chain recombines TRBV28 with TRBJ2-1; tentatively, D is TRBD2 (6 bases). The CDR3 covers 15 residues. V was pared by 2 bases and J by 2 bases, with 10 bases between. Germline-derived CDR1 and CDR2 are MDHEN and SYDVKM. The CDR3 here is CASSLGGPTYNEQFF. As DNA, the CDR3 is TGTGCCAGCAGTTTAGGAGGGCCGACCTACAATGAGCAGTTCTTC. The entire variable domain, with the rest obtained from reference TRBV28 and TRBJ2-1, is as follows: DVKVTQSSRYLVKRTGEKVFLECVQDMDHENMFWYRQDPGLGLRLIYFSYDVKMKEKGDIPEGYSVSREKKERFSLILESASTNQTSMYLCASSLGGPTYNEQFFGPGTRLTVL.

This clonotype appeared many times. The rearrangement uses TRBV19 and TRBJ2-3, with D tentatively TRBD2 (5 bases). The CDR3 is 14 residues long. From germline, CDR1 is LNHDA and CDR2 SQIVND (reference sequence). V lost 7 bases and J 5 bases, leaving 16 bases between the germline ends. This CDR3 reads CASTMGAFKDTQYF. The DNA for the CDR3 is TGTGCCAGTACCATGGGAGCGTTTAAAGATACGCAGTATTTT.

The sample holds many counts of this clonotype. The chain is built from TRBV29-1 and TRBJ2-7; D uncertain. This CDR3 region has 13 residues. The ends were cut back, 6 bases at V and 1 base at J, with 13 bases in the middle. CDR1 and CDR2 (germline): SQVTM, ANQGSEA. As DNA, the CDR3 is TGCAGCGTCTGGACGGAAGGATCCTACGAGCAGTACTTC. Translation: CSVWTEGSYEQYF.

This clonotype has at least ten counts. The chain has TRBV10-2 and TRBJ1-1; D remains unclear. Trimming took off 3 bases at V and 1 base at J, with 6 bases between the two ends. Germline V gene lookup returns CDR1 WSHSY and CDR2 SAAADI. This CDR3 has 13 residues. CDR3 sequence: CASSERENTEAFF. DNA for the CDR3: TGCGCCAGCAGTGAAAGGGAGAACACTGAAGCTTTCTTT.

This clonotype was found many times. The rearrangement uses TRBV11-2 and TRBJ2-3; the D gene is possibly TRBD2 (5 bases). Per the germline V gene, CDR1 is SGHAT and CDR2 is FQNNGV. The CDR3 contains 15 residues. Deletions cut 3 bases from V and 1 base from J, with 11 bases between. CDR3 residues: CASSLWEPGTDTQYF. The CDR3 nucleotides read TGTGCCAGCAGCTTGTGGGAGCCGGGCACAGATACGCAGTATTTT.

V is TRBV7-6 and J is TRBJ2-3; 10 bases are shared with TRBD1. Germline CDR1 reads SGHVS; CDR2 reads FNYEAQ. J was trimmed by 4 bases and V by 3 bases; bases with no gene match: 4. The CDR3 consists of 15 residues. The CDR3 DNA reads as TGTGCCAGCAGCTTTCGGACAGGGGGGTCAGATACGCAGTATTTT. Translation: CASSFRTGGSDTQYF.

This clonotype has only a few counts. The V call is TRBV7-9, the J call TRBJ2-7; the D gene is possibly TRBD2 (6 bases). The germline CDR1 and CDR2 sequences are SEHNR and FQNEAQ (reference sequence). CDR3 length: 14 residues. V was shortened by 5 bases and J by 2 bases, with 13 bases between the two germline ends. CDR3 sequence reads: CASSPGTLTYEQYF. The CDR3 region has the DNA TGTGCCAGCAGCCCGGGGACTTTGACCTACGAGCAGTACTTC. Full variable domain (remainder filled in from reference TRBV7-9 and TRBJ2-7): DTGVSQNPRHKITKRGQNVTFRCDPISEHNRLYWYRQTLGQGPEFLTYFQNEAQLEKSRLLSDRFSAERPKGSFSTLEIQRTEQGDSAMYLCASSPGTLTYEQYFGPGTRLTVT.

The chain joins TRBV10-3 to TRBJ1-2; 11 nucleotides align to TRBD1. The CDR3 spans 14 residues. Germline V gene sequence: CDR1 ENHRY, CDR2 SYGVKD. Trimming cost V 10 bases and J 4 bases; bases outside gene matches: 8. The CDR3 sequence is CASAGQGASYGYTF. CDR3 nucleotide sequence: TGTGCCAGCGCCGGACAGGGGGCCTCCTATGGCTACACCTTC.

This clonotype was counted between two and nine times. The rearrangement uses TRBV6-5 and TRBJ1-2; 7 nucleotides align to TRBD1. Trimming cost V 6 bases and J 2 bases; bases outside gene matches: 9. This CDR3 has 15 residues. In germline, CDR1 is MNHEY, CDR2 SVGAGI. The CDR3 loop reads CASRSQTGRNYGYTF. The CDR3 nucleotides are TGTGCCAGCAGGAGCCAGACAGGGAGGAACTATGGCTACACCTTC.

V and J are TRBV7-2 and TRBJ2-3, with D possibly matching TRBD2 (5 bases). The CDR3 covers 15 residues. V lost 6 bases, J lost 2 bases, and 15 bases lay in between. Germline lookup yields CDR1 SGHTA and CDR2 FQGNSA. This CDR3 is CASSDYRILTDTQYF. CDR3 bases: TGTGCCAGCAGTGACTACCGAATCCTCACAGATACGCAGTATTTT.

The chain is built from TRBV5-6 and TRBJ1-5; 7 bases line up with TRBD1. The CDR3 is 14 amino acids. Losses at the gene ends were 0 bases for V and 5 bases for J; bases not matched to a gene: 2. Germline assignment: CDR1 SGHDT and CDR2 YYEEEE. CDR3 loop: CASSLAGGDQPQHF. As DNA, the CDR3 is TGTGCCAGCAGCTTGGCAGGGGGAGATCAGCCCCAGCATTTT. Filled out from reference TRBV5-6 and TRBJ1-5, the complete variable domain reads DAGVTQSPTHLIKTRGQQVTLRCSPKSGHDTVSWYQQALGQGPQFIFQYYEEEERQRGNFPDRFSGHQFPNYSSELNVNALLLGDSALYLCASSLAGGDQPQHFGDGTRLSIL.

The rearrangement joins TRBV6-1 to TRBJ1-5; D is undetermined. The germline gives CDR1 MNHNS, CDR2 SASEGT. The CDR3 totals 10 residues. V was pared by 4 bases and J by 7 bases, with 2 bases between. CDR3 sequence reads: CASSVQPQHF. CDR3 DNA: TGTGCCAGCAGTGTCCAGCCCCAGCATTTT.

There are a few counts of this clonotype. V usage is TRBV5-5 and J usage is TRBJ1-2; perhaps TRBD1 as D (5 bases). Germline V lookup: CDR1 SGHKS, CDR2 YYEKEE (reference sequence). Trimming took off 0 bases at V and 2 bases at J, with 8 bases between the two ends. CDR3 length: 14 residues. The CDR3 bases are TGTGCCAGCAGCTTGGACAGGCTGAACTATGGCTACACCTTC. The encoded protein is CASSLDRLNYGYTF. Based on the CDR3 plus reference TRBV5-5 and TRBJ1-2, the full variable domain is DAGVTQSPTHLIKTRGQQVTLRCSPISGHKSVSWYQQVLGQGPQFIFQYYEKEERGRGNFPDRFSARQFPNYSSELNVNALLLGDSALYLCASSLDRLNYGYTFGSGTRLTVV.

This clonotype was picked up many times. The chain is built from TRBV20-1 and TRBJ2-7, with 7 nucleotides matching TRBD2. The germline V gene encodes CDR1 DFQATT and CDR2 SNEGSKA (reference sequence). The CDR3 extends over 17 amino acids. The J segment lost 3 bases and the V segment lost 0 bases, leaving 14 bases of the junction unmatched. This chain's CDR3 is CSARDPSSTGLDYEQYF. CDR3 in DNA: TGCAGTGCTAGAGACCCGTCTAGTACTGGACTAGACTACGAGCAGTACTTC.

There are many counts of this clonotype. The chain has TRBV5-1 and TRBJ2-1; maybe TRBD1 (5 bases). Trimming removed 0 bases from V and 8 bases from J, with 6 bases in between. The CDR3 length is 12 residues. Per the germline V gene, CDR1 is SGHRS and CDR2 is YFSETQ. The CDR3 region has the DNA TGCGCCAGCAGCTTGGAAGGGGATGAGCAGTTCTTC. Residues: CASSLEGDEQFF.

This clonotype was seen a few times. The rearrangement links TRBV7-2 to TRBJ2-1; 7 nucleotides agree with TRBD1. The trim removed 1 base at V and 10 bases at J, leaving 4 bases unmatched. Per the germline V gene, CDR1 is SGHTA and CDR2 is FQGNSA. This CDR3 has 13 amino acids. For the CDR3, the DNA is TGTGCCAGCAGCTTAGGAGCGGACAGGGAGCAGTTCTTC. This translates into CASSLGADREQFF.

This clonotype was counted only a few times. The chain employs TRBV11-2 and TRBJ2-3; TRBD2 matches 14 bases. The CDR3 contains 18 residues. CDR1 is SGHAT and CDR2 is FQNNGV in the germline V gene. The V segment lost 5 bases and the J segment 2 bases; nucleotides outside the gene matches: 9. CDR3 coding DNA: TGTGCCAGCAGCCCGGCGGGACTAGCGGGAGTGAACACAGATACGCAGTATTTT. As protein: CASSPAGLAGVNTDTQYF.